This T cell receptor beta chain originates from a study of graft-versus-host responses after intestinal transplantation. With respect to this clone: Its cognate antigen is unknown.

Only in-frame clones appear in the TCRdb table, and some are missing; sequencing was by immunoSEQ multiplex PCR. The repertoire holds approximately 97,000 clones, with 75% to 95% as singletons. This TCR was sampled from a human donor who was the organ donor for an intestinal transplant. Specimen: unstimulated CD4+ T cells sorted from spleen or lymph node cells, collected before transplant.

Here the CDR3 reads CASSYSTGGKTEAFF. CDR3 coding DNA: TGTGCCAGCAGTTACTCGACGGGGGGAAAGACTGAAGCTTTCTTT. The V call is TRBV6-5, the J call TRBJ1-1, with D possibly being TRBD1 (5 bases). The CDR3 is made up of 15 amino acids. Trimming cost V 0 bases and J 5 bases, with 13 bases left between them. The germline CDR1 and CDR2 sequences are MNHEY and SVGAGI.